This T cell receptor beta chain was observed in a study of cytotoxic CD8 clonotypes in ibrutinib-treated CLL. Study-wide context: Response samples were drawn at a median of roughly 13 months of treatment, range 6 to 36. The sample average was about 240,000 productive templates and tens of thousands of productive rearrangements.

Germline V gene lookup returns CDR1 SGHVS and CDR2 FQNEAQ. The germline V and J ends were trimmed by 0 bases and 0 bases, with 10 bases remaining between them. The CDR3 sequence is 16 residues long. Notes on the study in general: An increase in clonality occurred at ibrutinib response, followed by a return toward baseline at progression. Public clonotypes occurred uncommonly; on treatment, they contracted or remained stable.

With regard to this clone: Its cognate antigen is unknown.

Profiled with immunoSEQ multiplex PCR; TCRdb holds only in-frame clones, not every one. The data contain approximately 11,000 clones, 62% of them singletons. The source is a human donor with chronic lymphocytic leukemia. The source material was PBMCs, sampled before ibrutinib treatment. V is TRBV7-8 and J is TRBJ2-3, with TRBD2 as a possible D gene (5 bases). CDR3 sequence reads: CASSLALDSSTDTQYF. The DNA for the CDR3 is TGTGCCAGCAGCTTAGCTTTGGACTCTAGCACAGATACGCAGTATTTT.